This TCR beta chain was documented in a study of T cells in Graves' hyperthyroidism and ophthalmopathy (dated by TCRdb to between 2017 and 2020). Background for the entire study: Peripheral blood samples were taken at the time of initial diagnosis, prior to any treatment. In addition, the study compared T-cell repertoires in thyroid tissue and in blood from six Graves' hyperthyroidism patients. To identify TCR V-J signatures that set the groups apart, the researchers used a discovery cohort of 100 patients, made up of 40 to 45 with Graves' ophthalmopathy and approximately 57 with stable Graves' hyperthyroidism. Following sampling, methimazole starting at 30 mg daily was given to hyperthyroidism patients, and high-dose intravenous methylprednisolone was given to ophthalmopathy patients. Prospective prediction of ophthalmopathy was tested in an independent validation cohort consisting of some 18 hyperthyroidism patients and over 15 patients who later progressed to ophthalmopathy. According to the paper, TCR Vbeta CDR3 sequencing was carried out on roughly 130 peripheral blood samples, which came from some 41 ophthalmopathy, 70 to 80 hyperthyroidism and approximately 17 progressor patients. The roughly 100 discovery patients were divided at random into training and test sets in a 7:3 ratio. Overall study outcomes, separate from this receptor: Most expanded thyroid clonotypes (frequency above 0.001) were also detected in blood, a finding suggesting that blood repertoires may reflect thyroid immune responses. Sample size was not statistically predetermined, and investigators were not blinded to group allocation. In validation, the model predicted progression to ophthalmopathy with 55% to 71% sensitivity and about 73% specificity, a median of around six months before onset. A 13 V-J signature model separated ophthalmopathy from stable hyperthyroidism, with roughly 88% sensitivity and 81.08% specificity in cross-validation and 80%/75% in testing.

Stable Graves' hyperthyroidism was defined as the absence of progression to ophthalmopathy over 18 months of follow-up. Hyperthyroidism patients were newly diagnosed, with disease duration under 2 months, and aged 18 to 65 years. Exclusion was applied to patients with uncontrolled infections, other autoimmune diseases, pregnancy or lactation. Diagnoses were based on clinical symptoms, serum thyroxine and TRAb, thyroid ultrasound and orbital computed tomography. Ficoll-Paque density gradient centrifugation was used to isolate PBMCs from around 9.1 ml of fresh peripheral blood. Total RNA was extracted using Trizol reagent, and RNA quality was assessed on an Agilent 2100 Bioanalyzer. The TCR beta CDR3 regions were amplified from the RNA transcripts. A first-round RT-PCR of the TCR CDR3 used the HTBI primer set with the Qiagen OneStep RT-PCR kit. The libraries were constructed in a second round of multiplex PCR and then size-selected and purified. Paired-end sequencing of the libraries was performed with 100 bp reads on an Illumina HiSeq2000. The authors processed their data as follows. Raw data were processed with SOAPnuke, discarding reads with adapters, uncalled bases, mean Phred below 15, or no exact constant-primer or identifier match. COPE v1.2.5 was used to merge the high-quality paired reads, and each unique nucleotide sequence was defined as a clonotype. MiTCR v1.1 was used to align clonotypes to the IMGT TRBV, TRBD and TRBJ reference segments. Only V-J combinations with frequency above 0.0001, covering about 99% of repertoires, were analysed. The TCS score was defined as the ratio of F50 (clonal expansion) to E x V (chaos), calculated using BLOSUM62-based TCRdist between CDR3 peptides within each V-J. Welch's t-statistics and random forest reduced roughly 500 V-J features to 13, which were used in a naive Bayes classifier (R e1071). TCRdb reprocessed the public reads (quality trimming at Q25 with fastp, clone calling with MiXCR) and kept in-frame beta chains. Rows are unified per CDR3 protein, each entry keeping the most common DNA and genes. TCRdb, rather than the study authors, made the V and J calls. In this sample the table shows around 450,000 distinct CDR3 sequences, about a sixth of which occur a single time. The ten largest clones add up to around 7.3% of the sample.

The CDR3 covers 16 residues, taking in both the cysteine and the phenylalanine. Only the CDR3 portion is preserved as DNA: 48 bases, with reading frame beginning at the first base. Relative to germline, V is 0 bases shorter and J is 1 base shorter, with 11 bases between their ends. In the germline V gene, CDR1 corresponds to MGHRA and CDR2 to YSYEKL. This clonotype was picked up a small number of times. Its antigen is not yet known. No base quality values were provided; no much bigger clone lies one nucleotide off. Sequenced material: blood. Recombination linked TRBV4-1 to TRBJ2-3, with the D gene not clear enough to name. This TCR was sampled from a woman aged 18-30 years with Graves' hyperthyroidism. The DNA reads as follows: TGCGCCAGCAGCCAAGAGCGAACCCTGGGCACAGATACGCAGTATTTT. This yields the protein CASSQERTLGTDTQYF.